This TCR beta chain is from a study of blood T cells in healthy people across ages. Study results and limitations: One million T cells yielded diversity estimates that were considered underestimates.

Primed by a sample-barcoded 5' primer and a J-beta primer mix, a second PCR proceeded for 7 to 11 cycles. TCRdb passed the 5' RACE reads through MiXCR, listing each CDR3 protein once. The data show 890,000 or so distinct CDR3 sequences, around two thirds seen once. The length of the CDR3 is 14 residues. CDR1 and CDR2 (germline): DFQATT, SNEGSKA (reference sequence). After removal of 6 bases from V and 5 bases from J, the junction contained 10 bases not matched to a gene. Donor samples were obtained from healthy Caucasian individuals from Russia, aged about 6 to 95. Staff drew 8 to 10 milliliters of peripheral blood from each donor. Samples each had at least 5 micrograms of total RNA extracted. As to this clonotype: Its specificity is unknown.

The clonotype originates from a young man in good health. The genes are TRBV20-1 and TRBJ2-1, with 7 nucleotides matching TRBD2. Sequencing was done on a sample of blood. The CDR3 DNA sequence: TGCAGTGCCGATAGGCAGCGGGGAGACAATGAGCAGTTCTTC. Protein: CSADRQRGDNEQFF.